These 26 T cell receptor beta chains were all obtained from the same sample, sequenced in a study of cytomegalovirus exposure and HLA in healthy donors. A multiplex PCR was run with 60 Vbeta primers and 13 Jbeta primers. This table comes from immunoSEQ multiplex PCR, and its TCRdb copy is limited to in-frame clones, with some not included. The sample shows about 180,000 clones, 82% of them seen only once. Sequencing was done on a sample of PBMCs. The receptors here all came from a man between 35 and 55 years old in good health and CMV-seronegative.

J is TRBJ1-5 and V is TRBV27; D possibly corresponds to TRBD1 (6 bases). CDR3 length equals 14 residues. Germline assignment: CDR1 MNHEY and CDR2 SMNVEV (reference sequence). Trimming pared 8 bases from V and 2 bases from J, leaving 13 bases between. Here the CDR3 DNA reads TGTGCCAGCCGACGAGGGGGTGGCAATCAGCCCCAGCATTTT. Translated: CASRRGGGNQPQHF.

This clone was seen only a few times. The chain recombines TRBV19 with TRBJ1-1, with D maybe TRBD1 (5 bases). The V end was cut by 7 bases, the J end by 0 bases, with 12 bases between. The CDR3 sequence is 14 residues long. Germline lookup yields CDR1 LNHDA and CDR2 SQIVND (reference sequence). CDR3: CASTNGGMNTEAFF. In nucleotides, the CDR3 is TGTGCCAGTACCAACGGGGGGATGAACACTGAAGCTTTCTTT.

The chain couples TRBV5-1 to TRBJ2-1; tentatively, D is TRBD2 (7 bases). Germline lookup yields CDR1 SGHRS and CDR2 YFSETQ. The CDR3 runs to 17 residues. Trimming took off 5 bases at V and 1 base at J, with 19 bases between the two ends. CDR3 nucleotide sequence: TGCGCCAGCAGTTCCTGGGGGGGCGGGGGATCCTACAATGAGCAGTTCTTC. Amino acid sequence: CASSSWGGGGSYNEQFF.

V gene TRBV19 combines with J gene TRBJ1-5; TRBD1 matches 7 bases. V shed 8 bases, J shed 3 bases, and the junction held 7 bases outside the gene matches. CDR1 is LNHDA and CDR2 is SQIVND in the germline V gene (reference sequence). CDR3 length: 14 residues. As DNA, the CDR3 is TGTGCCAGTGGCCCGACAGGGTTCAATCAGCCCCAGCATTTT. It yields the protein CASGPTGFNQPQHF.

The V and J genes are TRBV7-2 and TRBJ1-1; tentatively, D is TRBD1 (6 bases). V lost 5 bases to trimming and J lost 6 bases, with 16 bases between them. The CDR3 is 14 residues long. Germline assignment: CDR1 SGHTA and CDR2 FQGNSA. This CDR3 reads CASSTSAGGAEAFF. The CDR3, as DNA: TGTGCCAGCAGCACCAGTGCGGGGGGCGCTGAAGCTTTCTTT.

The genes are TRBV2 and TRBJ1-1, with D tentatively TRBD1 (5 bases). Trimming took off 2 bases at V and 5 bases at J, with 9 bases between the two ends. Germline loops: CDR1 SNHLY, CDR2 FYNNEI. This CDR3 contains 13 residues. Here the CDR3 DNA reads TGTGCCAGCAGTGAACAGGGATTAACTGAAGCTTTCTTT. This sequence encodes CASSEQGLTEAFF.

The chain carries TRBV5-1 and TRBJ1-3; D not certain. There are 14 residues in the CDR3. Per the germline V gene, CDR1 is SGHRS and CDR2 is YFSETQ. With 3 bases removed from V and 1 base from J, the gap between germline ends came to 8 bases. CDR3 sequence reads: CASSSAGSGNTIYF. DNA for the CDR3: TGCGCCAGCAGCTCCGCGGGGTCTGGAAACACCATATATTTT.

CDR3 nucleotide sequence: TGTGCCACTCGAGCGGGGGGCGGGACCCAGTACTTC. Translated: CATRAGGGTQYF. The gene calls are TRBV19 and TRBJ2-5, with TRBD2 matching 9 bases. The CDR3 totals 12 residues. The junction had 7 bases not matched to a gene; V was cut back by 10 bases and J by 7 bases. CDR1 LNHDA and CDR2 SQIVND come from the germline V gene (reference sequence).

The V call is TRBV9, the J call TRBJ2-2, with 8 bases lining up with TRBD1. This CDR3 has 18 amino acids. V shed 4 bases and J 7 bases; nucleotides not matched to a gene: 18. Germline V gene lookup returns CDR1 SGDLS and CDR2 YYNGEE. The CDR3 loop is CASSHKTGVEIAGGELFF. As DNA, the CDR3 is TGTGCCAGCAGCCATAAGACAGGGGTAGAGATTGCTGGCGGGGAGCTGTTTTTT. The full variable domain, its missing parts supplied by reference TRBV9 and TRBJ2-2, is DSGVTQTPKHLITATGQRVTLRCSPRSGDLSVYWYQQSLDQGLQFLIQYYNGEERAKGNILERFSAQQFPDLHSELNLSSLELGDSALYFCASSHKTGVEIAGGELFFGEGSRLTVL.

This clone was recorded only once. CDR3 nucleotides: TGTGCCAGCAGCCAGGGGACTAGCTCCGGGGGTACGCAGTATTTT. It specifies CASSQGTSSGGTQYF. J is TRBJ2-3 and V is TRBV4-2; 9 bases line up with TRBD2. Per the germline V gene, CDR1 is LGHNA and CDR2 is YNFKEQ. The CDR3 is made up of 15 amino acids. J gave up 8 bases and V 3 bases, and 9 bases lay outside the gene matches.

The count of this clone is one. The V and J genes are TRBV28 and TRBJ1-6, with a weak D call TRBD1 (6 bases). The V end lost 7 bases, the J end lost 0 bases, and 13 bases lay between the germline ends. The CDR3 covers 16 residues. Germline V gene lookup returns CDR1 MDHEN and CDR2 SYDVKM. This CDR3 reads CASKEGGSSYNSPLHF. CDR3 nucleotide sequence: TGTGCCAGCAAAGAGGGGGGGAGCTCCTATAATTCACCCCTCCACTTT.

The chain has TRBV27 and TRBJ1-5; 7 bases agree with TRBD1. Germline trimming cut 5 bases from V and 2 bases from J; bases unmatched to any gene: 9. Germline CDR1 reads MNHEY; CDR2 reads SMNVEV (reference sequence). The CDR3 runs to 16 residues. This CDR3 is CASSPLTGERNQPQHF. CDR3 nucleotide sequence: TGTGCCAGCAGTCCCCTAACAGGGGAGCGCAATCAGCCCCAGCATTTT.

This chain links TRBV5-1 with TRBJ2-3; 9 positions match TRBD2. V dropped 3 bases and J dropped 2; count of bases not matched to a gene: 10. The germline CDR1 and CDR2 sequences are SGHRS and YFSETQ. The CDR3 extends over 17 amino acids. CDR3 in DNA: TGCGCCAGCAGCTCCGGGTCCGGGACTAGCACCACAGATACGCAGTATTTT. It codes for CASSSGSGTSTTDTQYF.

The rearrangement uses TRBV11-2 and TRBJ2-7, with D unclear. Trimming left V 2 bases short and J 2 bases short, with 13 bases between. Germline V lookup: CDR1 SGHAT, CDR2 FQNNGV. CDR3 length: 15 amino acids. CDR3 coding DNA: TGTGCCAGCAGCTTACAGCGAAGCCGCACCTACGAGCAGTACTTC. Its translation: CASSLQRSRTYEQYF.

The rearrangement uses TRBV5-1 and TRBJ2-3; D not certain. The germline CDR1 and CDR2 sequences are SGHRS and YFSETQ. The V end was cut by 0 bases, the J end by 2 bases, with 10 bases between. This CDR3 is 15 amino acids long. The CDR3 DNA is TGCGCCAGCAGCTTGGTAGTGTCCGCCACAGATACGCAGTATTTT. This codes for CASSLVVSATDTQYF. Together with reference TRBV5-1 and TRBJ2-3, the CDR3 gives the full variable domain: KAGVTQTPRYLIKTRGQQVTLSCSPISGHRSVSWYQQTPGQGLQFLFEYFSETQRNKGNFPGRFSGRQFSNSRSEMNVSTLELGDSALYLCASSLVVSATDTQYFGPGTRLTVL.

The gene calls are TRBV11-3 and TRBJ2-3; 15 nucleotides line up with TRBD2. The V gene end was trimmed by 5 bases and the J gene end by 11 bases; junction bases not matched to a gene: 11. In germline, CDR1 is SGHNT, CDR2 YENEEA. The CDR3 contains 16 residues. The chain's CDR3 is CASSDRTSGGGDRQYF. The CDR3 bases are TGTGCCAGCAGCGACCGGACTAGCGGGGGGGGCGACCGGCAGTATTTT.

The chain joins TRBV28 to TRBJ1-2; 8 bases line up with TRBD1. The CDR3 spans 15 residues. Germline V lookup: CDR1 MDHEN, CDR2 SYDVKM. The trim removed 5 bases at V and 2 bases at J, leaving 7 bases unmatched. The CDR3 spells CASSKPQGANYGYTF. DNA for the CDR3: TGTGCCAGCAGTAAGCCCCAGGGGGCGAACTATGGCTACACCTTC.

The CDR3 here is CASSLAATGSHEQYF. The CDR3 DNA reads as TGTGCCAGCAGCTTAGCGGCGACAGGGTCCCACGAGCAGTACTTC. The rearrangement uses TRBV7-6 and TRBJ2-7; TRBD1 aligns across 7 bases. Germline V gene data show CDR1 as SGHVS and CDR2 as FNYEAQ. The CDR3 is 15 amino acids. J was trimmed by 5 bases and V by 0 bases; bases with no gene match: 7.

The rearrangement joins TRBV20-1 to TRBJ2-3; D unclear. V was clipped by 2 bases and J by 7 bases, with 7 bases between them. CDR3 size: 11 residues. Germline loops: CDR1 DFQATT, CDR2 SNEGSKA (reference sequence). CDR3 DNA: TGCAGTGCTAGAAAGCGATATACGCAGTATTTT. Its translation is CSARKRYTQYF.

The chain combines TRBV5-1 with TRBJ2-5, with D perhaps TRBD2 (5 bases). The CDR3 is made up of 15 amino acids. V was clipped by 4 bases and J by 5 bases, with 18 bases between them. The germline CDR1 and CDR2 sequences are SGHRS and YFSETQ. For the CDR3, the DNA is TGCGCCAGCAGCCCGTTAGCGTTCTATGGGGAGACCCAGTACTTC. Amino acids: CASSPLAFYGETQYF.

The chain recombines TRBV7-9 with TRBJ2-1; possibly TRBD2 for D (7 bases). The CDR3 is 15 amino acids. V shed 5 bases and J shed 5 bases, with 16 bases lying between them. The V gene's germline CDR1 is SEHNR and CDR2 FQNEAQ (reference sequence). The CDR3 here is CASSHVGGANNEQFF. The DNA for the CDR3 is TGTGCCAGCAGCCACGTTGGGGGGGCAAACAATGAGCAGTTCTTC.

The chain has TRBV7-9 and TRBJ2-1; 14 positions agree with TRBD2. The CDR3 is 19 residues long. Trimming cost V 6 bases and J 0 bases; bases outside gene matches: 10. CDR1 SEHNR and CDR2 FQNEAQ come from the germline V gene (reference sequence). CDR3 residues: CASRVGLAGGQSSYNEQFF. CDR3 nucleotide sequence: TGTGCCAGCAGGGTAGGACTAGCGGGGGGCCAAAGCTCCTACAATGAGCAGTTCTTC.

This chain connects TRBV5-1 to TRBJ2-7; 10 positions match TRBD2. CDR3 length: 15 residues. In germline, CDR1 is SGHRS, CDR2 YFSETQ. V was clipped by 3 bases and J by 3 bases; unmatched bases: 6. The CDR3 bases are TGCGCCAGCAGCTGGCTAGCGGGAGCGAGCTACGAGCAGTACTTC. Protein sequence: CASSWLAGASYEQYF. The full variable domain, in which reference TRBV5-1 and TRBJ2-7 provide the parts outside the CDR3, is KAGVTQTPRYLIKTRGQQVTLSCSPISGHRSVSWYQQTPGQGLQFLFEYFSETQRNKGNFPGRFSGRQFSNSRSEMNVSTLELGDSALYLCASSWLAGASYEQYFGPGTRLTVT.

This sequence joins TRBV27 and TRBJ2-1; 9 nucleotides agree with TRBD1. The V gene's germline CDR1 is MNHEY and CDR2 SMNVEV (reference sequence). V lost 2 bases, J lost 0 bases, and 5 bases stayed unmatched. The CDR3 extends over 17 amino acids. The CDR3 nucleotides read TGTGCCAGCAGTTTAGGCGGGACAGGGTTCTCCTACAATGAGCAGTTCTTC. This translates into CASSLGGTGFSYNEQFF.

This rearrangement joins TRBV10-3 to TRBJ2-7; TRBD2 agrees at 15 bases. The V gene's germline CDR1 is ENHRY and CDR2 SYGVKD. With 4 bases clipped from V and 3 bases from J, the junction kept 13 bases outside the gene matches. The CDR3 covers 19 residues. In DNA, the CDR3 is TGTGCCATCAGTGGAGGGACTAGCGGGGGGTATACAGTGATCTACGAGCAGTACTTC. Its protein product is CAISGGTSGGYTVIYEQYF.

The gene calls are TRBV7-9 and TRBJ2-1, with 10 bases aligning to TRBD2. Germline V lookup: CDR1 SEHNR, CDR2 FQNEAQ (reference sequence). The CDR3 sequence is 15 residues long. V was clipped by 2 bases and J by 6 bases; unmatched bases: 4. The CDR3 nucleotides read TGTGCCAGCAGCTTACTAGCGGGGGTTGTCAATGAGCAGTTCTTC. Protein: CASSLLAGVVNEQFF.